Presented here are 28 T cell receptor beta chains from one specimen sequenced in a study of CD8 T cells in ankylosing spondylitis. Study-wide results and limits: What appeared characteristic of ankylosing spondylitis blood was a TCR beta motif of about eight highly homologous variants.

These receptors have no known antigen. TCRdb re-called the 5' RACE reads with MiXCR, one entry per CDR3 protein. The sample consists of fewer than 450,000 distinct CDR3 sequences, 17% of them appearing once. The specimen sequenced was blood, either unsorted or a sorted T cell fraction (not recorded which). The receptors here all came from a male donor with ankylosing spondylitis.

The chain joins TRBV7-9 to TRBJ2-5; D is tentatively TRBD1 or TRBD2 (5 bases each). Germline V gene lookup returns CDR1 SEHNR and CDR2 FQNEAQ (reference sequence). Trimming shortened V by 3 bases and J by 3 bases, and 17 bases separated the two germline ends. This CDR3 contains 16 residues. CDR3 DNA: TGTGCCAGCAGCTTTTCTCTGGGGGTGGCCAAAGAGACCCAGTACTTC. It codes for CASSFSLGVAKETQYF. Full variable domain (rest looked up from reference TRBV7-9 and TRBJ2-5): DTGVSQNPRHKITKRGQNVTFRCDPISEHNRLYWYRQTLGQGPEFLTYFQNEAQLEKSRLLSDRFSAERPKGSFSTLEIQRTEQGDSAMYLCASSFSLGVAKETQYFGPGTRLLVL.

In its sample, this clonotype was seen a few times. CDR3 protein: CASSGLTMNTEAFF. DNA for the CDR3: TGTGCCAGTAGCGGACTAACCATGAACACTGAAGCTTTCTTT. The genes are TRBV19 and TRBJ1-1; D remains ambiguous. The germline V gene has CDR1 LNHDA and CDR2 SQIVND (reference sequence). This CDR3 has 14 amino acids. V was cut by 6 bases and J by 0 bases, with 11 bases left in between.

This chain links TRBV28 with TRBJ1-5; D gene ambiguous. This CDR3 has 16 amino acids. The V end was cut by 4 bases, the J end by 0 bases, with 13 bases between. Germline V gene sequence: CDR1 MDHEN, CDR2 SYDVKM. The CDR3: CASSSPSFTSNQPQHF. CDR3 DNA: TGTGCCAGCAGTTCCCCCTCGTTCACTAGCAATCAGCCCCAGCATTTT. Combining the CDR3 with reference TRBV28 and TRBJ1-5 gives the whole variable domain DVKVTQSSRYLVKRTGEKVFLECVQDMDHENMFWYRQDPGLGLRLIYFSYDVKMKEKGDIPEGYSVSREKKERFSLILESASTNQTSMYLCASSSPSFTSNQPQHFGDGTRLSIL.

This chain connects TRBV5-1 to TRBJ2-1; D is unresolved. CDR1 SGHRS and CDR2 YFSETQ come from the germline V gene. V shed 4 bases and J shed 3 bases, with 14 bases lying between them. This CDR3 region has 15 residues. In DNA, the CDR3 is TGCGCCAGCAGCAGGACGTCTCAGAGCTACAATGAGCAGTTCTTC. Translation gives CASSRTSQSYNEQFF.

This clonotype came up a few times. Germline is not matched at one junction end, which may reflect a read error. The J gene is TRBJ2-4, the V gene TRBV10-3, with 9 bases identical to TRBD1. Germline lookup yields CDR1 ENHRY and CDR2 SYGVKD. This CDR3 comprises 22 residues. CDR3 region: CASSEFRDRDPFFDLAKNIQYF. The CDR3 nucleotides read TGTGCCAGCAGTGAGTTCCGGGACAGGGACCCCTTTTTCGACCTAGCCAAAAACATTCAGTACTTC.

Here the CDR3 DNA reads TGCAGTGCTAGGGGGATTTTGAACACTGAAGCTTTCTTT. Encoded protein: CSARGILNTEAFF. V gene TRBV20-1 combines with J gene TRBJ1-1; no firm D call. Germline V gives CDR1 DFQATT, CDR2 SNEGSKA (reference sequence). Trimming stripped 3 bases from V and 0 bases from J, with 8 bases between. The CDR3 runs to 13 residues.

This clonotype was seen more than once but under ten times. The CDR3 reads CASSQVGGGWEKLFF. The CDR3, as DNA: TGCGCCAGCAGCCAAGTGGGCGGGGGTTGGGAAAAACTGTTTTTT. This sequence joins TRBV4-1 and TRBJ1-4; D is perhaps TRBD1 (5 bases). CDR1 is MGHRA, CDR2 YSYEKL, per germline. Between the trimmed V and J ends, which lost 1 base and 8 bases, there was a span of 14 bases. The CDR3 covers 15 residues.

The rearrangement joins TRBV7-8 to TRBJ2-4, with D perhaps TRBD1 (5 bases). In germline, CDR1 is SGHVS, CDR2 FQNEAQ. Trimming shortened V by 1 base and J by 1 base, and 14 bases separated the two germline ends. The CDR3 runs 17 residues. The CDR3 here is CASSLEDNRRAKNIQYF. The CDR3 DNA reads TGTGCCAGCAGCTTAGAGGACAACAGGCGGGCCAAAAACATTCAGTACTTC.

This clonotype occurred many times. The gene calls are TRBV20-1 and TRBJ2-1; D ambiguous. This CDR3 contains 14 residues. V was clipped by 5 bases and J by 1 base, with 12 bases between them. The germline CDR1 and CDR2 sequences are DFQATT and SNEGSKA (reference sequence). The CDR3 region has the DNA TGCAGTGCTCCCAGGCTGGGTTCCTACAATGAGCAGTTCTTC. It translates to CSAPRLGSYNEQFF.

This rearrangement joins TRBV6-1 to TRBJ1-5; D is perhaps TRBD1 (6 bases). CDR1 and CDR2 from the germline V gene are MNHNS and SASEGT. The CDR3 totals 13 residues. V lost 4 bases and J 6 bases, leaving 10 bases between the germline ends. CDR3 residues: CASSGTGSQPQHF. The DNA for the CDR3 is TGTGCCAGCAGTGGTACAGGGAGTCAGCCCCAGCATTTT.

The chain couples TRBV18 to TRBJ2-1; a possible D gene is TRBD2 (5 bases). This CDR3 is 15 amino acids long. V lost 3 bases and J 7 bases, leaving 16 bases between the germline ends. Germline CDR1 is KGHSH and CDR2 is LQKENI. CDR3 region: CASSPYGDSRNEQFF. The CDR3 DNA sequence: TGTGCCAGCTCACCGTACGGGGATTCGAGGAATGAGCAGTTCTTC.

The chain is built from TRBV15 and TRBJ2-5; 9 bases map to TRBD1. CDR1 LNHNV and CDR2 YYDKDF come from the germline V gene (reference sequence). The length of the CDR3 is 13 residues. Trimming cost V 5 bases and J 5 bases; bases outside gene matches: 3. Written as DNA, the CDR3 is TGTGCCACCAGCCCCGACAGGGGGGAGACCCAGTACTTC. This translates into CATSPDRGETQYF.

The genes are TRBV3-1 and TRBJ2-7; TRBD2 is a possible D gene (5 bases). CDR1 and CDR2 (germline): LGHDT, YNNKEL (reference sequence). The CDR3 spans 14 residues. Trimming shortened V by 3 bases and J by 3 bases, and 12 bases separated the two germline ends. In DNA form, the CDR3 reads TGTGCCAGCAGCCAGCGTGGCGGGCGCTACGAGCAGTACTTC. This sequence encodes CASSQRGGRYEQYF.

The CDR3, as DNA: TGTGCCAGCAGCTTGGTCAGCTCCTACGAGCAGTACTTC. It encodes CASSLVSSYEQYF. The rearrangement uses TRBV5-6 and TRBJ2-7; D gene ambiguous. Germline CDR1 and CDR2: SGHDT and YYEEEE. V lost 0 bases and J 0 bases, leaving 4 bases between the germline ends. The CDR3 runs to 13 residues.

The chain uses TRBV4-1 and TRBJ2-3; D is undetermined. The V end lost 1 base, the J end lost 6 bases, and 8 bases lay between the germline ends. Germline values: CDR1 MGHRA, CDR2 YSYEKL. The CDR3 has 13 amino acids. The CDR3 DNA reads TGCGCCAGCAGCCAAGTAGGGTCCGATACGCAGTATTTT. Residues: CASSQVGSDTQYF.

The chain has TRBV6-5 and TRBJ1-4; TRBD1 agrees at 7 bases. The V segment lost 4 bases and the J segment 0 bases; nucleotides outside the gene matches: 5. CDR1 and CDR2 (germline): MNHEY, SVGAGI. This CDR3 spans 16 amino acids. In nucleotides, the CDR3 is TGTGCCAGCAGTTTCTCGGGGACAGCAACTAATGAAAAACTGTTTTTT. It is translated as CASSFSGTATNEKLFF.

This clonotype appeared a few times. The rearrangement uses TRBV10-3 and TRBJ2-3; weak D call: TRBD2 (6 bases). Germline V CDR1 and CDR2: ENHRY, SYGVKD. The CDR3 loop spans 15 amino acids. Between the trimmed V and J ends, which lost 6 bases and 4 bases, there was a span of 17 bases. The CDR3 reads CAIRRSAGLADTQYF. As DNA, the CDR3 is TGTGCCATCAGACGTAGCGCGGGGTTGGCAGATACGCAGTATTTT.

This sequence joins TRBV7-3 and TRBJ2-5; D remains unclear. The CDR3 covers 13 residues. V lost 3 bases to trimming and J lost 5 bases, with 10 bases between them. Germline V gives CDR1 SGHTA, CDR2 FQGTGA. The CDR3 coding sequence is TGTGCCAGCAGCTTTACTCCCCAGGAGACCCAGTACTTC. It encodes CASSFTPQETQYF.

This clonotype was counted between two and nine times. V gene TRBV6-2 or TRBV6-3 combines with J gene TRBJ2-7; a possible D gene is TRBD2 (6 bases). Germline values: CDR1 MNHEY, CDR2 SVGEGT. The CDR3 loop spans 13 amino acids. V shed 3 bases and J shed 2 bases, with 8 bases lying between them. For the CDR3, the DNA is TGTGCCAGCAGTTATAGCGGAACCTACGAGCAGTACTTC. This gives the protein CASSYSGTYEQYF.

This clonotype was detected a few times. This sequence joins TRBV10-2 and TRBJ1-1; D perhaps matches TRBD1 (6 bases). The CDR3 sequence is 15 residues long. Looked up from germline, CDR1 is WSHSY and CDR2 is SAAADI. V was trimmed by 2 bases and J by 3 bases, leaving 13 bases between them. The CDR3 protein is CASSEGGSGDTEAFF. DNA for the CDR3: TGCGCCAGCAGTGAGGGAGGGTCAGGGGACACTGAAGCTTTCTTT.

The chain combines TRBV6-2 or TRBV6-3 with TRBJ1-1; maybe TRBD1 (6 bases). Germline lookup yields CDR1 MNHEY and CDR2 SVGEGT. CDR3 size: 12 residues. V dropped 7 bases and J dropped 9 bases, with 15 bases sitting between them. The CDR3 sequence is CASTSAGGQAFF. As DNA, the CDR3 is TGTGCCAGCACCTCGGCGGGGGGGCAAGCTTTCTTT.

Only a few counts were recorded for this clonotype. The V and J genes are TRBV20-1 and TRBJ1-3; D call uncertain. Between the trimmed V and J ends, which lost 3 bases and 9 bases, there was a span of 18 bases. CDR3 length: 14 amino acids. CDR1 is DFQATT and CDR2 is SNEGSKA in the germline V gene (reference sequence). CDR3 DNA sequence: TGCAGTGCTAGCGACCGGCGCCTCGGTGTCACCATATATTTT. Protein product: CSASDRRLGVTIYF.

This clonotype was observed a handful of times. Here the CDR3 reads CASTRTGRDIEQYF. In DNA form, the CDR3 reads TGTGCCAGCACCAGGACAGGGAGGGACATCGAGCAGTACTTC. The chain recombines TRBV12-3 or TRBV12-4 with TRBJ2-7; D might be TRBD1 (8 bases). The CDR3 has 14 amino acids. V lost 7 bases and J 6 bases, leaving 19 bases between the germline ends.

The gene calls are TRBV7-2 and TRBJ2-1; D perhaps matches TRBD1 (5 bases). Germline assignment: CDR1 SGHTA and CDR2 FQGNSA. CDR3 size: 13 residues. V was shortened by 1 base and J by 9 bases, with 10 bases between the two germline ends. The CDR3 nucleotides are TGTGCCAGCAGCTTAGATACAGGCATTGAGCAGTTCTTC. Its protein product is CASSLDTGIEQFF.

This clonotype came up many times. The chain carries TRBV12-3 or TRBV12-4 and TRBJ2-1, with TRBD1 identical over 8 bases. CDR3 length: 15 residues. The J segment lost 5 bases and the V segment lost 4 bases, leaving 7 bases of the junction unmatched. The DNA for the CDR3 is TGTGCCAGCAGTTCCTCCGGGACAGGACACAATGAGCAGTTCTTC. Translation: CASSSSGTGHNEQFF.

This clonotype was observed a handful of times. The chain combines TRBV20-1 with TRBJ1-1; a weak D match, TRBD1 (6 bases). The CDR3 runs 14 residues. The V and J ends lost 8 bases and 1 base respectively, with 17 bases between them. Germline CDR1 DFQATT, CDR2 SNEGSKA (reference sequence). The CDR3 DNA sequence: TGCAGTCCTCGAGGGGGGGTGCAGAACACTGAAGCTTTCTTT. Residues: CSPRGGVQNTEAFF.

This clonotype occurred a few times. The chain is built from TRBV2 and TRBJ1-6; no clear D. The V end lost 2 bases, the J end lost 2 bases, and 19 bases lay between the germline ends. Per germline, CDR1 SNHLY and CDR2 FYNNEI. The CDR3 is made up of 19 amino acids. The CDR3 loop reads CASSESFGLVGAYNSPLHF. DNA for the CDR3: TGTGCCAGCAGTGAAAGCTTCGGTCTTGTGGGCGCCTATAATTCACCCCTCCACTTT.

This clonotype showed up just a few times. The chain joins TRBV2 to TRBJ1-1, with a weak D call TRBD1 (5 bases). The CDR3 is 14 residues long. Between the trimmed V and J ends, which lost 4 bases and 5 bases, there was a span of 14 bases. Germline V lookup: CDR1 SNHLY, CDR2 FYNNEI. The CDR3: CASSAEAGRTEAFF. Written as DNA, the CDR3 is TGTGCCAGCAGTGCCGAGGCAGGGAGGACTGAAGCTTTCTTT.